A selection of T cell receptor beta chains follows, all from one sample in a study of cytomegalovirus exposure and HLA in healthy donors. Profiled with immunoSEQ multiplex PCR; TCRdb holds only in-frame clones, not every one. The repertoire includes over 95,000 clones, 60% to 85% of them detected once, and less than 3% sits in the top ten. The sequencing sample was made of PBMCs. The receptors stem from a female donor in good health and CMV-seronegative. Each CDR3 is given with its conserved first and last residue. The D gene is left open where the match is weak. Clone size appears in some rows only: once, few, many, or a class for an expanded clone.

d_call j_call v_call clone_size cdr3_nt cdr3_aa
TRBD1 TRBJ1-2 TRBV2 NA TGTGCCAGCAATACTCGGACAGGCCATGGCTACACCTTC CASNTRTGHGYTF
TRBD1 TRBJ2-7 TRBV6-5 few TGTGCCAGCAGTTACGGGACAGGTACCTACGAGCAGTACTTC CASSYGTGTYEQYF
TRBD1 TRBJ1-4 TRBV6-1 NA TGTGCCAGCAGAGCAGGGGGCGAGGATGAAAAACTGTTTTTT CASRAGGEDEKLFF
TRBD1 TRBJ2-1 TRBV6-5 NA TGTGCCAGCAGTTACTCTTCACAGGGGGCGGTCAATGAGCAGTTCTTC CASSYSSQGAVNEQFF
TRBD1 TRBJ1-1 TRBV2 once TGTGCCAGCAATGGGGACAGGGCATCTGAAGCTTTCTTT CASNGDRASEAFF
NA TRBJ1-2 TRBV9 NA TGTGCCAGCAGCCCAGGCAGTTTCTATGGCTACACCTTC CASSPGSFYGYTF
TRBD1 TRBJ1-3 TRBV5-1 NA TGCGCCAGCAGCTTGGGGACAGGGGTTGGAAACACCATATATTTT CASSLGTGVGNTIYF
NA TRBJ2-2 TRBV19 NA TGTGCCAGTAGTATAAGCCTCCAGGTCACCGGGGAGCTGTTTTTT CASSISLQVTGELFF
TRBD2 TRBJ2-3 TRBV11-3 NA TGTGCCAGCAGCTGCGCCCTTCTAGCGGGGGGTGGTACGCAGTATTTT CASSCALLAGGGTQYF
NA TRBJ1-1 TRBV2 NA TGTGCCAGCAGTGAAGCGCTCGGTTGGTCCCCCCGGGACACTGAAGCTTTCTTT CASSEALGWSPRDTEAFF
TRBD2 TRBJ2-1 TRBV4-1 NA TGCGCCAGCAGCCACTCTTATCGGGACTACGAAGGCAATGAGCAGTTCTTC CASSHSYRDYEGNEQFF
TRBD1 TRBJ1-1 TRBV6-5 few TGTGCCAGCAGTTACCGGGGACAGGGACAAGCTTTCTTT CASSYRGQGQAFF
NA TRBJ1-6 TRBV30 NA TGTGCCTGGAAGGGGGTCCCTTCCTCCTATAATTCACCCCTCCACTTT CAWKGVPSSYNSPLHF
NA TRBJ1-5 TRBV5-1 NA TGCGCCAGCAGCTTGCAGGCCACCTATAGCAATCAGCCCCAGCATTTT CASSLQATYSNQPQHF
TRBD1 TRBJ1-1 TRBV11-2 NA TGTGCCAGCAGTATTAAACAGGGGGTTGAAGCTTTCTTT CASSIKQGVEAFF
NA TRBJ1-4 TRBV27 NA TGTGCCAGCAGGGGAGCGCTGGGCGGGAATGAAAAACTGTTTTTT CASRGALGGNEKLFF
NA TRBJ1-2 TRBV2 NA TGTGCCAGCGGGTGGGGGGGCGGCTATGGCTACACCTTC CASGWGGGYGYTF
NA TRBJ1-3 TRBV2 NA TGTGCCAGCAGTGAATTCGGACAGCGAAGCTCTGGAAACACCATATATTTT CASSEFGQRSSGNTIYF
NA TRBJ1-1 TRBV7-2 NA TGTGCCAGCAGCCTATATTCCGGGAGGGGGGACACTGAAGCTTTCTTT CASSLYSGRGDTEAFF
TRBD1 TRBJ2-7 TRBV5-8 NA TGTGCCAGCAGCTCACGACAGGGGCCCTCCTACGAGCAGTACTTC CASSSRQGPSYEQYF
NA TRBJ2-7 TRBV18 NA TGTGCCAGCTCACCGACGGGTTCCGCCTACGAGCAGTACTTC CASSPTGSAYEQYF
TRBD1 TRBJ1-5 TRBV6-4 NA TGTGCCAGCAGGAGGGGGACAGGAGTGGGCAATCAGCCCCAGCATTTT CASRRGTGVGNQPQHF
TRBD1 TRBJ2-6 TRBV5-1 few TGCGCCAGCAGCCGGGACAGCTCTGGGGCCAACGTCCTGACTTTC CASSRDSSGANVLTF
TRBD2 TRBJ2-1 TRBV6-5 NA TGTGCCAGCAGTACTAGCGGGGGGGCGAGGAATGAGCAGTTCTTC CASSTSGGARNEQFF
TRBD1 TRBJ2-3 TRBV11-2 NA TGTGCCAGCAGCTTCTCCGGGACAGCCATACTATCCGTCACAGATACGCAGTATTTT CASSFSGTAILSVTDTQYF
TRBD1 TRBJ1-2 TRBV29-1 NA TGCAGCGACCGGACAGGGGCGGGGGGCTACACCTTC CSDRTGAGGYTF
NA TRBJ1-3 TRBV30 NA TGTGCCTGGGGGGGGGTAACTGGAAACACCATATATTTT CAWGGVTGNTIYF
TRBD1 TRBJ2-1 TRBV6-5 NA TGTGCCAGCAGTTCCCCCTATCGGACAGGGGGCAATGAGCAGTTCTTC CASSSPYRTGGNEQFF
NA TRBJ1-4 TRBV4-1 NA TGCGCCAGCGCGGGTCTTCCCTCTGAAAAACTGTTTTTT CASAGLPSEKLFF
TRBD1 TRBJ2-2 TRBV15 once TGTGCCACCAGCAGAGTTATTGGGACAGAGAACACCGGGGAGCTGTTTTTT CATSRVIGTENTGELFF
TRBD1 TRBJ1-1 TRBV19 once TGTGCCAGTAGTCCTACAGGGGCCGTGGGCACTGAAGCTTTCTTT CASSPTGAVGTEAFF
NA TRBJ2-3 TRBV19 once TGTGCCAGTAGTATCCGGACTTCCACAGATACGCAGTATTTT CASSIRTSTDTQYF
TRBD1 TRBJ2-7 TRBV10-2 NA TGCGCCAGCCGGGACAGGGGCTTCTACGAGCAGTACTTC CASRDRGFYEQYF
NA TRBJ2-5 TRBV5-1 NA TGCGCCAGCAGCCCCGGGGGTCTGGAGACCCAGTACTTC CASSPGGLETQYF
NA TRBJ2-2 TRBV30 NA TGTGCCTGGAGTGTCTTTAGTTCGGAGCTGTTTTTT CAWSVFSSELFF
TRBD1 TRBJ1-6 TRBV6-5 NA TGTGCCAGCAGCGCTGACAGGGGGCGGTCACCCCTCCACTTT CASSADRGRSPLHF
NA TRBJ2-4 TRBV9 NA TGTGCCAGCAGCGTAGGGGGAGAGAAAAACATTCAGTACTTC CASSVGGEKNIQYF
NA TRBJ1-5 TRBV5-6 NA TGTGCCAGCAGCGCGGGGGTAGATCAGCCCCAGCATTTT CASSAGVDQPQHF
NA TRBJ1-2 TRBV4-1 NA TGCGCCAGCAGCACAATGCAGGGCAGCTATGGCTACACCTTC CASSTMQGSYGYTF
NA TRBJ1-4 TRBV5-1 NA TGCGCCAGCAGCCCCGACGGGCGGGCAACTAATGAAAAACTGTTTTTT CASSPDGRATNEKLFF